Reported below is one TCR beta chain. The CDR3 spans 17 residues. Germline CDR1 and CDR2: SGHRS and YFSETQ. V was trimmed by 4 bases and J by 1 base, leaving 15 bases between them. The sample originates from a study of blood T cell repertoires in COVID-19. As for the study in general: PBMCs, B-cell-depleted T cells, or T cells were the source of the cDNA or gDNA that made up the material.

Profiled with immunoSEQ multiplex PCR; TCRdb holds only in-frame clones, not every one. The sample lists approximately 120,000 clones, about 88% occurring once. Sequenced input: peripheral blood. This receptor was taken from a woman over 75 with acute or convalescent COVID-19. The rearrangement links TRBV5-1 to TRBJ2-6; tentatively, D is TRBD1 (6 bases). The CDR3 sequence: CASSPSTTGSGANVLTF. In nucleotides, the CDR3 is TGCGCCAGCAGCCCCTCGACTACAGGGTCTGGGGCCAACGTCCTGACTTTC.